This TCR beta chain was captured by sequencing in a study of blood T cells in healthy people across ages. Primers used in a second PCR of about 7 to 12 cycles were a sample-barcoded 5' primer and a J-beta primer mix. One entry per CDR3 protein results from TCRdb running MiXCR on the 5' RACE reads. This table holds 660,000 or so distinct CDR3 sequences, around three fifths found once. As for this clonotype: The junction does not match germline at one end; this may be a read error.

From germline, CDR1 is SNHLY and CDR2 FYNNEI. There are 12 residues in the CDR3. The sequencing input was blood. The receptor comes from a man aged 55 to 70 in good health. The chain uses TRBV2 and TRBJ2-3, with D possibly being TRBD1 or TRBD2 (5 bases each). The CDR3 nucleotides read TGTGCCGGCAGGGAGAGCACAGATACGCAGTATTTT. Encoded protein: CAGRESTDTQYF.